This entry lists 7 T cell receptor beta chains sequenced from one sample in a study of OX40 agonist ivuxolimab in advanced cancers. The table came from immunoSEQ multiplex PCR; TCRdb's copy has only in-frame clones and leaves some out. This table has roughly 150,000 clones, approximately 94% appearing once. Source: CD4+ or CD8+ T cells sorted from blood, taken in a trial of the OX40 agonist ivuxolimab. The source of these receptors is an adult with an advanced solid tumor such as melanoma, head and neck, liver or kidney cancer.

The chain is built from TRBV5-6 and TRBJ2-7, with a weak D call TRBD2 (6 bases). The V gene's germline CDR1 is SGHDT and CDR2 YYEEEE. The V gene lost 3 bases and the J gene lost 3 bases, with 10 bases spanning the gap. CDR3 length equals 13 residues. This CDR3 is CASSWGTFYEQYF. CDR3 coding DNA: TGTGCCAGCAGCTGGGGGACTTTCTACGAGCAGTACTTC.

V usage is TRBV6-5 and J usage is TRBJ1-1, with 7 bases lining up with TRBD1. Germline lookup yields CDR1 MNHEY and CDR2 SVGAGI. This CDR3 is 15 amino acids long. V was clipped by 5 bases and J by 4 bases; unmatched bases: 10. The CDR3 DNA follows: TGTGCCAGCAGTAGGGGTCAGGGGGGCCTCACTGAAGCTTTCTTT. This encodes CASSRGQGGLTEAFF.

The chain carries TRBV5-1 and TRBJ1-2; D remains unclear. Trimming removed 0 bases at V and 4 bases at J, with 13 bases between. The CDR3 totals 15 residues. From germline, CDR1 is SGHRS and CDR2 YFSETQ. This CDR3 is CASSLAGEEGYGYTF. The DNA of the CDR3 is TGCGCCAGCAGCTTGGCCGGGGAAGAAGGCTATGGCTACACCTTC.

The chain is built from TRBV4-3 and TRBJ1-4, with TRBD1 identical over 8 bases. Looked up from germline, CDR1 is LGHNA and CDR2 is YSLEER. Losses at the gene ends were 3 bases for V and 5 bases for J; bases not matched to a gene: 5. The CDR3 extends over 15 amino acids. The CDR3 reads CASSQVTGVNEKLFF. The CDR3 DNA reads TGCGCCAGCAGCCAGGTGACAGGGGTAAATGAAAAACTGTTTTTT.

The chain employs TRBV10-3 and TRBJ2-7; 8 bases map to TRBD2. The V and J ends lost 5 bases and 3 bases, in that order; junction bases with no gene match: 6. CDR1 is ENHRY and CDR2 is SYGVKD in the germline V gene. The CDR3 covers 14 residues. CDR3 residues: CAISPGGGRYEQYF. As DNA, the CDR3 is TGTGCCATCAGTCCCGGGGGGGGGCGCTACGAGCAGTACTTC.

J is TRBJ2-1 and V is TRBV11-2, with D unclear. The V end was cut by 0 bases, the J end by 15 bases, with 12 bases between. This CDR3 has 12 residues. Germline V lookup: CDR1 SGHAT, CDR2 FQNNGV. CDR3 sequence (DNA): TGTGCCAGCAGCTTAGATCGATTAGCTTCGTTCTTC. Its protein product is CASSLDRLASFF.

The rearrangement joins TRBV18 to TRBJ2-5; no definite D call. V gave up 5 bases and J gave up 0 bases, with 13 bases separating them. The CDR3 is 15 amino acids. Germline V CDR1 and CDR2: KGHSH, LQKENI. This CDR3 is CASSDARVYQETQYF. The CDR3 region has the DNA TGTGCCAGCTCAGACGCCCGGGTGTACCAAGAGACCCAGTACTTC.